Below, one T cell receptor beta chain is given with its context. Antigen unknown. The PCR made use of 60 Vbeta and 13 Jbeta primers. Sequencing was performed with immunoSEQ multiplex PCR; in TCRdb, only in-frame clones are kept and a portion is missing. The sample contains around 150,000 clones, 80% to 90% of which appear only once. This sample was included in a study of cytomegalovirus exposure and HLA in healthy donors. Study-level points and caveats: TCR beta chains numbering 150 to 200 were designated cytomegalovirus-associated. In a later analysis, HLA-associated beta chains showed higher expansion and lower generation probabilities than comparable chains.

The sequence derives from a woman younger than 45 in good health and CMV-seropositive. Sequencing was carried out using PBMCs.

The CDR3 spells CSGVRSTQYF. CDR3 DNA sequence: TGCAGCGGCGTAAGGAGTACCCAGTACTTC. The chain uses TRBV29-1 and TRBJ2-5, with no clear D. Trimming took 7 bases from V and 8 from J, leaving 11 bases between them. This CDR3 comprises 10 residues. The germline CDR1 and CDR2 sequences are SQVTM and ANQGSEA.